This note documents a single TCR beta chain sequence. This sample stems from a study of shared clonotypes between healthy human individuals. The overall study: Donor ages ranged 18 to 49 years: a couple of women, a few men.

The genomic DNA of each subset was split evenly across several immunoSEQ plates. Bulk PBMC genomic DNA spanned ten immunoSEQ deep plates. TCRdb's table, derived via immunoSEQ multiplex PCR, lists solely in-frame clones and lacks some. Found here are roughly 500,000 clones, about 84% of them singletons; the top ten hold more than 9.5%. This CDR3 spans 16 amino acids. CDR1 and CDR2 from the germline V gene are SGHTA and FQGTGA. V lost 1 base, J lost 0 bases, and 10 bases lay in between. The rearrangement uses TRBV7-3 and TRBJ1-3; perhaps TRBD1 as D (6 bases). Sequenced material: PBMCs. This receptor was obtained from a woman between 40 and 50 years old in good health. Some clones in this sample may be carry-over from other donors' samples. The CDR3 nucleotides are TGTGCCAGCAGCTTAAGTGGGGGGCACTCTGGAAACACCATATATTTT. This gives the protein CASSLSGGHSGNTIYF.